Following are 16 T cell receptor beta chains from one sample sequenced in a study of blood T cells in healthy people across ages. A sample-barcoded 5' primer and a J-beta primer mix were used in a second PCR of about 7 to 11 cycles. One entry per CDR3 protein results from TCRdb running MiXCR on the 5' RACE reads. The data show about 730,000 distinct CDR3 sequences, about 42% seen once. Sequencing was carried out using blood. These receptors came from a woman in her sixties in good health.

This clonotype was recorded many times. This chain links TRBV7-9 with TRBJ1-5; a possible D gene is TRBD1 (6 bases). Trimming cost V 5 bases and J 2 bases, with 7 bases left between them. Germline CDR1 SEHNR, CDR2 FQNEAQ (reference sequence). This CDR3 is built from 13 residues. The CDR3 sequence: CASSRQGNQPQHF. The CDR3 DNA sequence: TGTGCCAGCAGCCGACAGGGCAATCAGCCCCAGCATTTT.

V usage is TRBV24-1 and J usage is TRBJ2-5; 7 bases agree with TRBD2. CDR1 and CDR2 (germline): KGHDR, SFDVKD. V gave up 5 bases and J gave up 11 bases; unmatched junction bases: 13. This CDR3 has 14 amino acids. CDR3 in amino acids: CATSAQSKERGQYF. CDR3 nucleotides: TGTGCCACCAGTGCCCAAAGCAAGGAGCGGGGACAGTACTTC.

This clonotype was seen only a few times. The chain couples TRBV4-1 to TRBJ2-1; no clear D. Germline CDR1 reads MGHRA; CDR2 reads YSYEKL. This CDR3 has 13 residues. V lost 0 bases, J lost 9 bases, and 9 bases lay in between. The CDR3 sequence is CASSQDTWAEQFF. Written as DNA, the CDR3 is TGCGCCAGCAGCCAAGATACATGGGCTGAGCAGTTCTTC.

The chain couples TRBV20-1 to TRBJ1-6, with 12 bases lining up with TRBD1. V gave up 1 base and J gave up 6 bases; unmatched junction bases: 10. This CDR3 region has 18 residues. Germline CDR1 reads DFQATT; CDR2 reads SNEGSKA (reference sequence). The CDR3: CSARAGTGGPIFNSPLHF. The CDR3 region has the DNA TGCAGTGCTAGAGCGGGGACAGGGGGCCCGATATTTAATTCACCCCTCCACTTT.

CDR3: CASIPGVATEAFF. CDR3 DNA sequence: TGTGCCAGCATTCCCGGGGTGGCAACTGAAGCTTTCTTT. This sequence joins TRBV6-6 and TRBJ1-1, with D hard to call. V lost 7 bases and J lost 5, with 14 bases in between. The CDR3 runs 13 residues. CDR1 and CDR2 (germline): MNHNY, SVGAGI (reference sequence).

The table lists this clonotype with a few counts. V gene TRBV11-2 combines with J gene TRBJ1-5, with a tentative D call TRBD1 (6 bases). Trimming removed 2 bases at V and 2 bases at J, with 13 bases between. Germline V gives CDR1 SGHAT, CDR2 FQNNGV. This CDR3 has 16 amino acids. CDR3 coding DNA: TGTGCCAGCAGCTTATCGACAGGACGGGGCAATCAGCCCCAGCATTTT. Encoded protein: CASSLSTGRGNQPQHF.

This sequence joins TRBV6-2 or TRBV6-3 and TRBJ2-1; 9 positions match TRBD1. The CDR3 is made up of 16 amino acids. Per the germline V gene, CDR1 is MNHEY and CDR2 is SVGEGT. The V segment lost 6 bases and the J segment 1 base; nucleotides outside the gene matches: 7. The DNA for the CDR3 is TGTGCCAGCAGAACGGGGACAGGGTGGTCCTACAATGAGCAGTTCTTC. Protein sequence: CASRTGTGWSYNEQFF.

The CDR3 bases are TGTGCCATCCTTTTAGCGGGAGTCAGAGATACGCAGTATTTT. Amino acids: CAILLAGVRDTQYF. V is TRBV2 and J is TRBJ2-3; 9 bases are a match to TRBD2. Germline CDR1 SNHLY, CDR2 FYNNEI. The CDR3 spans 14 residues. After removal of 10 bases from V and 5 bases from J, the junction contained 10 bases not matched to a gene.

V usage is TRBV6-5 and J usage is TRBJ2-7; 15 nucleotides line up with TRBD2. The germline gives CDR1 MNHEY, CDR2 SVGAGI. This CDR3 contains 16 residues. The V segment lost 6 bases and the J segment 7 bases; nucleotides outside the gene matches: 10. Here the CDR3 reads CASSREGLAGGNEQYF. In DNA form, the CDR3 reads TGTGCCAGCAGCAGGGAGGGACTAGCGGGAGGTAATGAGCAGTACTTC.

This clonotype was picked up a small number of times. The chain couples TRBV5-1 to TRBJ2-7; D remains ambiguous. The CDR3 is made up of 13 amino acids. The V and J ends lost 3 bases and 2 bases respectively, with 9 bases between them. The germline CDR1 and CDR2 sequences are SGHRS and YFSETQ. The CDR3 DNA follows: TGCGCCAGCAGCTCCGAGGTGACCTACGAGCAGTACTTC. This sequence encodes CASSSEVTYEQYF.

The chain joins TRBV11-2 to TRBJ2-1; D possibly corresponds to TRBD2 (7 bases). Germline V gene data show CDR1 as SGHAT and CDR2 as FQNNGV. With 5 bases removed from V and 10 bases from J, the gap between germline ends came to 18 bases. The CDR3 has 14 residues. The CDR3 DNA reads TGTGCCAGCAGCCACATAAGGGGGGGGCGGGAGCAGTTCTTC. Translation gives CASSHIRGGREQFF.

This clonotype appeared many times. V usage is TRBV29-1 and J usage is TRBJ2-3, with D maybe TRBD1 (5 bases). Germline assignment: CDR1 SQVTM and CDR2 ANQGSEA. The CDR3 is 12 residues long. V lost 7 bases to trimming and J lost 5 bases, with 13 bases between them. The CDR3 DNA reads as TGCAGCGCTGGGGCTTCCCTAGATACGCAGTATTTT. Translating it yields CSAGASLDTQYF.

This clonotype has a handful of counts. V gene TRBV5-6 combines with J gene TRBJ1-6; D not certain. Trimming took 4 bases from V and 9 from J, leaving 14 bases between them. The CDR3 is made up of 14 amino acids. Germline V gene lookup returns CDR1 SGHDT and CDR2 YYEEEE. CDR3 sequence: CASSVSDGSSPLHF. The CDR3 DNA sequence: TGTGCCAGCAGCGTCTCGGACGGATCTTCACCCCTCCACTTT. Filled out from reference TRBV5-6 and TRBJ1-6, the complete variable domain reads DAGVTQSPTHLIKTRGQQVTLRCSPKSGHDTVSWYQQALGQGPQFIFQYYEEEERQRGNFPDRFSGHQFPNYSSELNVNALLLGDSALYLCASSVSDGSSPLHFGNGTRLTVT.

This clonotype was seen ten or more times. V is TRBV29-1 and J is TRBJ2-4, with D possibly matching TRBD1 (6 bases). V was cut by 7 bases and J by 3 bases, with 13 bases left in between. Germline V lookup: CDR1 SQVTM, CDR2 ANQGSEA. The CDR3 has 13 residues. Written as DNA, the CDR3 is TGCAGCGGTTCACAGGGTGACAAAAACATTCAGTACTTC. This encodes CSGSQGDKNIQYF.

The rearrangement joins TRBV12-3 or TRBV12-4 to TRBJ2-3; D remains unclear. V was clipped by 5 bases and J by 2 bases, with 11 bases between them. This CDR3 region has 14 residues. CDR3 nucleotides: TGTGCCAGCAGTCTAACTTTGACCACAGATACGCAGTATTTT. This gives the protein CASSLTLTTDTQYF.

This clonotype showed up many times. The chain has TRBV6-1 and TRBJ2-1, with 7 bases fitting TRBD1. J lost 8 bases, V lost 5 bases, and 15 bases had no gene match. Germline CDR1 and CDR2: MNHNS and SASEGT. The CDR3 is 16 residues long. CDR3 loop: CASSSGTAPGIDEQFF. Written as DNA, the CDR3 is TGTGCCAGCAGTTCCGGGACAGCCCCCGGAATCGATGAGCAGTTCTTC.